This TCR beta chain was captured by sequencing in a study of blood T cell repertoires in COVID-19. For the study at large: Donors in the United States, Italy and Spain gave samples during acute or convalescent COVID-19. T cells, B-cell-depleted T cells, or PBMCs provided the cDNA or gDNA that served as material.

In the original processing: Reference gene primers were amplified, and this amplification served to estimate nucleated cell counts. The assay was immunoSEQ multiplex PCR, and TCRdb's table has in-frame clones only and misses some. D and trimming were read from the DNA, whereas the V and J calls and clone size are those reported in that table. Here the sample spans about 210,000 clones, roughly four fifths being singletons. V lost 4 bases to trimming and J lost 8 bases, with 8 bases between them. Germline assignment: CDR1 ENHRY and CDR2 SYGVKD. There are 11 residues in the CDR3. The chain is built from TRBV10-3 and TRBJ1-2, with unresolved D. The sequence was obtained from a woman aged 40 to 50 with acute or convalescent COVID-19. The sequenced sample was peripheral blood. CDR3 in DNA: TGTGCCATCAGTGCCGGAGGCGGCTACACCTTC. Protein product: CAISAGGGYTF.